The present TCR beta chain was sequenced within a study of blood T cell repertoires in COVID-19. Method: immunoSEQ multiplex PCR; TCRdb's copy keeps in-frame clones and lacks some. The table lists about 480,000 clones, roughly 85% of them singletons. The V gene end was trimmed by 1 base and the J gene end by 5 bases; junction bases not matched to a gene: 5. The CDR3 sequence is 16 residues long. The germline V gene has CDR1 KGHSH and CDR2 LQKENI. The chain combines TRBV18 with TRBJ2-5; 12 bases align to TRBD2. This TCR derives from a woman between 18 and 30 years old with acute COVID-19. The specimen sequenced was PBMCs or T cells enriched from blood (not recorded which). The CDR3 DNA reads TGTGCCAGCTCACCACGGACTAGCGGGATCGGGGAGACCCAGTACTTC. Translating it yields CASSPRTSGIGETQYF.